The text below deals with one TCR beta chain. Its specificity is not known. CDR1 SGHTA and CDR2 FQGNSA come from the germline V gene. The length of the CDR3 is 15 residues. V lost 5 bases to trimming and J lost 7 bases; unmatched junction nucleotides: 10. These data originate in a study of T-cell memory formation after mild COVID-19. About the research overall: Among the donors, TCR clusters were largely specific to each donor. The study's findings and limits: What remained unconfirmed was the SARS-CoV-2 specificity of second-wave clones peaking on day 37. Pre-infection memory held some responding clones, suggesting pre-existing cross-reactive T cells responded.

TCRdb reanalysed the 5' RACE reads using MiXCR and keeps one entry per CDR3 protein. The data hold around 300,000 distinct CDR3 sequences, with approximately 14% observed a single time. The chain links TRBV7-2 to TRBJ1-4, with TRBD1 matching 7 bases. The specimen was PBMCs or a T cell subset sorted from them (not recorded which). The clonotype comes from a man aged 18 to 30 who had mild COVID-19 (a few samples of this study predate the infection). Cell type and time point are not known. The CDR3 region is CASSATGAVAEKLFF. The CDR3 nucleotides read TGTGCCAGCAGCGCTACAGGGGCGGTTGCTGAAAAACTGTTTTTT.